The rows below give T cell receptor beta chains drawn from one sample of a study of chemoradiotherapy in HPV16-positive cancers. The repertoire was sequenced with immunoSEQ multiplex PCR; TCRdb's copy has only in-frame clones and lacks some. The table records a few thousand clones, 74% of them present only once. This sample comprised tumor tissue, obtained from a patient who underwent chemoradiotherapy. These receptors were taken from a human donor with HPV-associated anogenital cancer. CDR3s include the opening cysteine and the closing phenylalanine or tryptophan. The order of the fields is clone size, D gene, J gene, V gene, CDR3 protein, CDR3 DNA. The D gene is left open where the match is weak. Clone size is stated in some rows and not others, as once, few, many or a class when expanded.

>few|.|TRBJ2-5|TRBV27
CASSFKRVSQETQYF
TGTGCCAGCAGTTTCAAGCGGGTCAGCCAAGAGACCCAGTACTTC
>.|.|TRBJ2-3|TRBV7-2
CASSYTDTQYF
TGTGCCAGCAGCTATACCGATACGCAGTATTTT
>.|.|TRBJ2-3|TRBV5-6
CASSLAGGNTQYF
TGTGCCAGCAGCTTGGCCGGTGGGAATACGCAGTATTTT
>.|.|TRBJ2-5|TRBV7-2
CASSPEMETQYF
TGTGCCAGCAGCCCTGAAATGGAGACCCAGTACTTC
>once|.|TRBJ1-3|TRBV9
CASSVAGGAGNTIYF
TGTGCCAGCAGCGTAGCTGGGGGCGCGGGAAACACCATATATTTT
>.|.|TRBJ1-1|TRBV6-5
CASTDGFEAFF
TGTGCCAGCACCGACGGGTTTGAAGCTTTCTTT
>few|.|TRBJ1-2|TRBV9
CASSALEARLYGYTF
TGTGCCAGCAGCGCCCTCGAGGCCAGACTCTATGGCTACACCTTC
>.|.|TRBJ2-2|TRBV6-4
CASSEGWNTGELFF
TGTGCCAGCAGTGAGGGATGGAACACCGGGGAGCTGTTTTTT
>.|.|TRBJ2-1|TRBV5-6
CASSWGNNEQFF
TGTGCCAGCAGCTGGGGGAACAATGAGCAGTTCTTC
>.|TRBD1|TRBJ2-1|TRBV29-1
CSVSTGPVQFF
TGCAGCGTGTCGACAGGGCCTGTGCAGTTCTTC
>.|.|TRBJ1-5|TRBV30
CAWSVQGGQPQHF
TGTGCCTGGAGTGTCCAGGGCGGTCAGCCCCAGCATTTT
>.|.|TRBJ2-7|TRBV2
CASGIGARSSEQYF
TGTGCCAGCGGTATCGGGGCCCGATCAAGCGAGCAGTACTTC
>.|.|TRBJ1-1|TRBV14
CASSVDRTEAFF
TGTGCCAGCAGCGTTGACCGCACTGAAGCTTTCTTT
>.|.|TRBJ2-7|TRBV2
CASSDLPATVQYF
TGTGCCAGCAGTGATCTGCCCGCTACGGTGCAGTACTTC
>.|.|TRBJ2-3|TRBV27
CARAPGDSTDTQYF
TGTGCCAGGGCCCCAGGTGATAGCACAGATACGCAGTATTTT
>.|.|TRBJ1-2|TRBV4-1
CASSQDEAAGGTLGYTF
TGCGCCAGCAGCCAAGATGAAGCGGCAGGTGGGACCCTTGGCTACACCTTC
>.|.|TRBJ2-5|TRBV7-5
CVRSPRPQETQYF
TGTGTCAGAAGCCCCCGACCCCAAGAGACCCAGTACTTC
>.|.|TRBJ2-7|TRBV5-1
CASSSSGAPEQYF
TGCGCCAGCAGCTCCTCGGGGGCGCCCGAGCAGTACTTC
>.|.|TRBJ2-3|TRBV11-1
CASSLGHTDTQYF
TGTGCCAGCAGCTTAGGACACACAGATACGCAGTATTTT
>.|TRBD1|TRBJ1-1|TRBV7-8
CASSFPGQGGMNTEAFF
TGTGCCAGCAGCTTCCCCGGACAGGGAGGGATGAACACTGAAGCTTTCTTT
>.|.|TRBJ1-1|TRBV6-5
CASRQGLGTEAFF
TGTGCCAGCCGTCAGGGGTTGGGCACTGAAGCTTTCTTT
>.|.|TRBJ1-5|TRBV27
CASKASTESKQPQHF
TGTGCCAGTAAAGCTTCAACAGAAAGTAAGCAGCCCCAGCATTTT
>.|.|TRBJ2-6|TRBV29-1
CSVGLGTGANVLTF
TGCAGCGTGGGATTGGGGACTGGGGCCAACGTCCTGACTTTC
>.|TRBD2|TRBJ2-3|TRBV27
CASSLRAGATDTQYF
TGTGCCAGCAGTTTAAGAGCGGGAGCGACGGATACGCAGTATTTT
>.|.|TRBJ2-3|TRBV7-2
CASSFIGDTQYF
TGTGCCAGCAGCTTCATTGGAGATACGCAGTATTTT
>.|.|TRBJ1-2|TRBV18
CASSPGPNYGYTF
TGTGCCAGCTCACCAGGCCCTAACTATGGCTACACCTTC
>few|TRBD1|TRBJ1-6|TRBV5-1
CASSATTGSSYNSPLHF
TGCGCCAGCAGCGCGACGACAGGGAGCTCCTATAATTCACCCCTCCACTTT
>few|.|TRBJ1-2|TRBV7-8
CASSSGQWNGYTF
TGTGCCAGCAGCTCGGGACAATGGAATGGCTACACCTTC
>.|TRBD2|TRBJ2-1|TRBV19
CASSIASGNEQFF
TGTGCCAGTAGTATCGCTAGCGGGAATGAGCAGTTCTTC
>.|TRBD2|TRBJ2-1|TRBV7-2
CASTTYLAGGNEQFF
TGTGCCAGCACTACCTACTTAGCGGGAGGGAATGAGCAGTTCTTC
>.|TRBD1|TRBJ1-5|TRBV28
CASPDRLGGNQPQHF
TGTGCCAGCCCGGACAGGTTGGGGGGCAATCAGCCCCAGCATTTT
>few|TRBD2|TRBJ2-2|TRBV5-1
CASSSYLLLAGDTGELFF
TGCGCCAGCAGCTCCTACCTACTACTAGCGGGAGACACCGGGGAGCTGTTTTTT
>.|.|TRBJ2-1|TRBV25-1
CASNPGHTEQFF
TGTGCCAGCAATCCGGGGCACACCGAGCAGTTCTTC
>.|.|TRBJ1-2|TRBV10-3
CAISVNPNGYTF
TGTGCCATCAGTGTAAATCCAAATGGCTACACCTTC
>.|TRBD1|TRBJ2-7|TRBV7-9
CASSPTGDYEQYF
TGTGCCAGCAGCCCTACAGGGGACTACGAGCAGTACTTC
>.|TRBD2|TRBJ2-1|TRBV27
CASSLRGSPYNEQFF
TGTGCCAGCAGTTTACGCGGGAGCCCCTACAATGAGCAGTTCTTC
>.|.|TRBJ2-1|TRBV30
CACRGRITYNEQFF
TGTGCCTGCAGAGGGAGGATAACCTACAATGAGCAGTTCTTC
>.|.|TRBJ1-3|TRBV5-5
CASSLATAGNTIYF
TGTGCCAGCAGCTTGGCGACCGCGGGAAACACCATATATTTT
>.|.|TRBJ2-5|TRBV10-1
CASSEDPATGETQYF
TGCGCCAGCAGTGAGGACCCGGCTACAGGGGAGACCCAGTACTTC
>few|.|TRBJ2-1|TRBV5-1
CASSLWSEVNEQFF
TGCGCCAGCAGCTTGTGGAGTGAAGTGAATGAGCAGTTCTTC
>once|.|TRBJ2-7|TRBV14
CASSQGTSISYEQYF
TGTGCCAGCAGCCAAGGGACCTCCATATCCTACGAGCAGTACTTC
>.|TRBD2|TRBJ2-7|TRBV5-4
CASSQEFSGSVYEQYF
TGTGCCAGCAGCCAAGAATTTAGCGGGAGTGTGTACGAGCAGTACTTC
>.|.|TRBJ1-2|TRBV19
CASSMSRLSLNYGYTF
TGTGCCAGTAGTATGAGCCGACTGAGCCTTAACTATGGCTACACCTTC
>.|.|TRBJ2-3|TRBV27
CASKEPGTVDTQYF
TGTGCCAGCAAAGAACCGGGAACGGTAGATACGCAGTATTTT
>.|.|TRBJ1-1|TRBV7-2
CASSFTGNTEAFF
TGTGCCAGCAGCTTTACAGGGAACACTGAAGCTTTCTTT
>.|TRBD1|TRBJ2-7|TRBV2
CASSEGTGGLDQQYF
TGTGCCAGCAGCGAAGGGACAGGGGGCCTCGATCAGCAGTACTTC
>.|TRBD1|TRBJ1-2|TRBV11-3
CASSPGQAPNYGYTF
TGTGCCAGCAGCCCAGGACAGGCCCCCAACTATGGCTACACCTTC
>once|.|TRBJ1-2|TRBV5-6
CASSNRGYGYTF
TGTGCCAGCAGCAACCGCGGCTATGGCTACACCTTC
>.|.|TRBJ1-2|TRBV7-9
CASSLRAVRVAGYGYTF
TGTGCCAGCAGCTTACGAGCGGTTAGGGTCGCGGGCTATGGCTACACCTTC